The present T cell receptor beta chain was sequenced within a study of T cell repertoires in cytomegalovirus infection. CDR1 LGHNA and CDR2 YSLEER come from the germline V gene. This CDR3 is 12 amino acids long. Trimming pared 3 bases from V and 18 bases from J, leaving 15 bases between. TCRdb redid the calling of the reads with MiXCR, one entry per CDR3 protein. The sample includes about 400,000 distinct CDR3 sequences, over 15% of them seen just once. Study-wide results and caveats: The study identified carriers of CMV plus the relevant HLA from cumulative public TCR beta family frequency. Within the response measured ex vivo, HLA-C-restricted CMV-specific TCR beta clonotypes were dominant.

This clonotype was seen at least ten times. Its target is unknown. The V call is TRBV4-3, the J call TRBJ1-6; D ambiguous. Sequencing was done on a sample of PBMCs. This receptor was identified in a human donor in good health (CMV status not recorded). Some clones in this sample may be carry-over from other donors' samples. The CDR3 nucleotides read TGCGCCAGCAGCCACCCATCCAAGGTTCCCCACTTT. Its translation: CASSHPSKVPHF.